This TCR beta chain is from a study of synovial regulatory T cells in juvenile arthritis. Notes on the study in general: Synovial Teff and blood CPL repertoires partially overlapped with iaTreg TCR repertoires, which were largely patient-private.

This CDR3 has 17 amino acids. No DNA is recorded. CDR1 SGHTA and CDR2 FQGNSA come from the germline V gene. To note about this clone: Antigen unknown.

Sequencing was performed with immunoSEQ multiplex PCR; in TCRdb, only in-frame clones are kept and a portion is missing. The table lists 10,000 or so clones. Sequencing was done on a sample of Treg cells from blood. Subset of the sample: remaining (HLA-DR-negative) circulating blood Treg cells. The chain recombines TRBV7-2 with TRBJ2-7; the TRBD2 assignment by TCRdb is unverifiable without DNA. This TCR derives from a donor younger than 30 with juvenile idiopathic arthritis. CDR3 sequence reads: CASSLGATSGRAYEQYF.